This T cell receptor (beta chain) was captured in a study of vaccination and CD4 T cells after COVID-19. Notes on the study in general: Although the median of SARS-CoV-2-reactive clonotypes rose from around 20 to 38, the change was not significant.

Cultured CD4+ T cell DNA underwent sequencing with the Oncomine TCR Beta short-read assay. One entry per CDR3 protein, called by TCRdb with MiXCR from the PCR reads. The sample lists over 9,000 distinct CDR3 sequences; approximately 24% were seen once. Treatment specified: roughly nine-day PBMC culture with coronavirus spike peptide pools or control peptides (ViraFEST assay). By its share, this clonotype is medium-sized. Its specificity is not known. V lost 0 bases and J lost 7, with 12 bases in between. CDR3 size: 14 residues. Germline V CDR1 and CDR2: SGHTA, FQGNSA. The J gene is TRBJ2-5, the V gene TRBV7-2; tentative D call: TRBD2 (6 bases). The sequencing used CD4+ T cells from blood, cultured in vitro, collected after SARS-CoV-2 vaccination. The sequence derives from a human donor who had recovered from COVID-19. CDR3: CASSLALRGGTQYF. DNA for the CDR3: TGTGCCAGCAGCTTAGCGCTCCGGGGAGGGACCCAGTACTTC. Using reference TRBV7-2 and TRBJ2-5 for the parts outside the CDR3, the full variable domain is GAGVSQSPSNKVTEKGKDVELRCDPISGHTALYWYRQSLGQGLEFLIYFQGNSAPDKSGLPSDRFSAERTGGSVSTLTIQRTQQEDSAVYLCASSLALRGGTQYFGPGTRLLVL.